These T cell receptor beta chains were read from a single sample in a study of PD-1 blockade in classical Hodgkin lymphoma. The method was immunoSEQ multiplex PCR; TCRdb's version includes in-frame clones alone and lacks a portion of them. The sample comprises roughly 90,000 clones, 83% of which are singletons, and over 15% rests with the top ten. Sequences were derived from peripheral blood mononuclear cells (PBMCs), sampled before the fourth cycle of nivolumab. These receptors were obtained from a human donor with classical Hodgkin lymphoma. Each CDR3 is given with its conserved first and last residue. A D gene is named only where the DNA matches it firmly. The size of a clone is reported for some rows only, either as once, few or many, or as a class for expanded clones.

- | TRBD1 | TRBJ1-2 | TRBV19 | TGTGCCAGTAGTTGGGGACAGGCGAATCGTGGTGGCTACACCTTC | CASSWGQANRGGYTF
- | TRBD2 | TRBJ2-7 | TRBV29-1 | TGCAGCGTCCTAGGGACTAGCGGAGGCTCCTACGAGCAGTACTTC | CSVLGTSGGSYEQYF
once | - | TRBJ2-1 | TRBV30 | TGTGCCTGGAGTTTTTCTGTCACTGAGCAGTTCTTC | CAWSFSVTEQFF
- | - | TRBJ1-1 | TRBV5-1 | TGCGCCAGCAGCTTGGCTCCGGTGAACACTGAAGCTTTCTTT | CASSLAPVNTEAFF
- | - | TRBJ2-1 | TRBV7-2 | TGTGCCAGCAGCTTAGTCCCTAGCTACAATGAGCAGTTCTTC | CASSLVPSYNEQFF
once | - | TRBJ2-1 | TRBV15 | TGTGCCACCAGCAGAGTCGGGACACCAAACAATGAGCAGTTCTTC | CATSRVGTPNNEQFF
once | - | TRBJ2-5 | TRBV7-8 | TGTGCCAGCAGCTTAGCTTGGAGGCGGCCACAAGAGACCCAGTACTTC | CASSLAWRRPQETQYF
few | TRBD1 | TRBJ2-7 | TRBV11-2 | TGTGCCAGCAGCTTGGGGACAGGGGAGTACGAGCAGTACTTC | CASSLGTGEYEQYF
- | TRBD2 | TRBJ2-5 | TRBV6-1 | TGTGCCAGCACGCGGGAGGTACAGGTTGGGACCCAGTACTTC | CASTREVQVGTQYF
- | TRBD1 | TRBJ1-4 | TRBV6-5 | TGTGCCAGCAGTTACTGGACAGGGCGAACTGAAAAACTGTTTTTT | CASSYWTGRTEKLFF
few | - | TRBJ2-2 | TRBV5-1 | TGCGCCAGCAGCTTGGGAGGTACCGGGGAGCTGTTTTTT | CASSLGGTGELFF
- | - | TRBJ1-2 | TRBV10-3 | TGTGCCATCAGTGAGTCGCTGGCCAACTATGGCTACACCTTC | CAISESLANYGYTF
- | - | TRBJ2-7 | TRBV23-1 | TGCGCCAGCCTTCGTGTCTACTTC | CASLRVYF
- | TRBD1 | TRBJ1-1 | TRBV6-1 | TGTGCCAGCACCTGGGACAGAGGTGGTGAAGCTTTCTTT | CASTWDRGGEAFF
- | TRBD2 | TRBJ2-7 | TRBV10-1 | TGCGCCAGCAGTGAGTCTAGGCTAGCGGGAGTCGAGCAGTACTTC | CASSESRLAGVEQYF
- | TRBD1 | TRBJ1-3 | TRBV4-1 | TGCGCCAGCAGCCCAAGTCAGGGACAGGCTGGGCCTGGAAACACCATATATTTT | CASSPSQGQAGPGNTIYF
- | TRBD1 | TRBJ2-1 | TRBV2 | TGTGCCAGCATGCGGACAGGGGGGATAGGGCGGGACTACAATGAGCAGTTCTTC | CASMRTGGIGRDYNEQFF
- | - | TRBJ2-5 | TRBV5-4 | TGTGCCAGCAGCTTAAACGGGAGACAAGAGACCCAGTACTTC | CASSLNGRQETQYF